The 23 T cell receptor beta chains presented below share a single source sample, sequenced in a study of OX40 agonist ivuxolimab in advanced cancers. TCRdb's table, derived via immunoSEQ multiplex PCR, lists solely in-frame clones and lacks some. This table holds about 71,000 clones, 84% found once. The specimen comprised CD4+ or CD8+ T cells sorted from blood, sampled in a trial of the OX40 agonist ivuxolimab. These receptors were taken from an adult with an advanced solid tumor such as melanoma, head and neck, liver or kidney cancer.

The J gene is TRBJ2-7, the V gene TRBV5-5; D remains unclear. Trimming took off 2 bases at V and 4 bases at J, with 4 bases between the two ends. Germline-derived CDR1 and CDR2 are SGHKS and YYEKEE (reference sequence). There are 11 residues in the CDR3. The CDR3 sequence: CASSLAYEQYF. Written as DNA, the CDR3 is TGTGCCAGCAGCTTAGCTTACGAGCAGTACTTC.

CDR3 DNA sequence: TGTGCCAGCAGTTTAGGGCCTAATGGCTACACCTTC. Translated, it gives CASSLGPNGYTF. The gene calls are TRBV28 and TRBJ1-2; D not certain. The CDR3 is 12 amino acids. The germline V gene encodes CDR1 MDHEN and CDR2 SYDVKM. V was clipped by 2 bases and J by 6 bases, with 7 bases between them.

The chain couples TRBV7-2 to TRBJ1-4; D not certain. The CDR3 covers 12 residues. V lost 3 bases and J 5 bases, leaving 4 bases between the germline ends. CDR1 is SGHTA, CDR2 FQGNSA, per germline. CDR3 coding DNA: TGTGCCAGCAGCTTGGTGAATGAAAAACTGTTTTTT. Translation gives CASSLVNEKLFF.

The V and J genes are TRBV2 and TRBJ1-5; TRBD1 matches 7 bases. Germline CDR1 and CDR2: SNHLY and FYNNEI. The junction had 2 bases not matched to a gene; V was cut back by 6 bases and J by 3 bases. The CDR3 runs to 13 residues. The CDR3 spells CASSGQDNQPQHF. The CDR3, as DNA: TGTGCCAGCAGCGGACAGGACAATCAGCCCCAGCATTTT.

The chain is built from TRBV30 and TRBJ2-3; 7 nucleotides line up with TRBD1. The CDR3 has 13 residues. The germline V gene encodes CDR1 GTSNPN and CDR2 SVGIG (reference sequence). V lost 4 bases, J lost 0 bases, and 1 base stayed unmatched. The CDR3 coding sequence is TGTGCCTGGACAGGGGGAAGCACAGATACGCAGTATTTT. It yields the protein CAWTGGSTDTQYF. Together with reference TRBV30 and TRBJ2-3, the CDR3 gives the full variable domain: SQTIHQWPATLVQPVGSPLSLECTVEGTSNPNLYWYRQAAGRGLQLLFYSVGIGQISSEVPQNLSASRPQDRQFILSSKKLLLSDSGFYLCAWTGGSTDTQYFGPGTRLTVL.

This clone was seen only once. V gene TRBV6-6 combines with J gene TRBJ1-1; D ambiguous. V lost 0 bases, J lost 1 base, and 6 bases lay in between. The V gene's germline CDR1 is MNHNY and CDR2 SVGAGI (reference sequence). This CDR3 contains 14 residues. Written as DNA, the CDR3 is TGTGCCAGCAGTTACTCGCGGGGGAACACTGAAGCTTTCTTT. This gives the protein CASSYSRGNTEAFF.

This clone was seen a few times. The CDR3 region is CASISGGEANYGYTF. CDR3 coding DNA: TGTGCCAGCATCTCAGGGGGGGAAGCTAACTATGGCTACACCTTC. The rearrangement links TRBV28 to TRBJ1-2, with 7 bases identical to TRBD1. Germline loops: CDR1 MDHEN, CDR2 SYDVKM. This CDR3 has 15 residues. With 7 bases clipped from V and 0 bases from J, the junction kept 8 bases outside the gene matches.

CDR3 sequence reads: CASSERLAGAYEQYF. DNA for the CDR3: TGCGCCAGCAGTGAGCGACTAGCGGGGGCCTACGAGCAGTACTTC. The chain uses TRBV10-2 and TRBJ2-7; the match to TRBD2 covers 12 bases. CDR3 length equals 15 residues. Germline V gene lookup returns CDR1 WSHSY and CDR2 SAAADI. The V gene end was trimmed by 2 bases and the J gene end by 2 bases; junction bases not matched to a gene: 1.

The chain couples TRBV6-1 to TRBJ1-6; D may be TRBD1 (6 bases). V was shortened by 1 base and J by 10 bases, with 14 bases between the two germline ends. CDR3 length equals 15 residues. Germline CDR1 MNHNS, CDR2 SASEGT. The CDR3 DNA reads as TGTGCCAGCAGTGAAGTTGTCAGGGGTATGTCACCCCTCCACTTT. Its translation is CASSEVVRGMSPLHF.

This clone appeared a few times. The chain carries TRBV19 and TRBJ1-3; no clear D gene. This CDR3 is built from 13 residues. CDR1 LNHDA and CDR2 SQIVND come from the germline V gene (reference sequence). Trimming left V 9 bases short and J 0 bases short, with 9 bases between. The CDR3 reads CASKQSSGNTIYF. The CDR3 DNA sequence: TGTGCCAGCAAGCAGAGCTCTGGAAACACCATATATTTT.

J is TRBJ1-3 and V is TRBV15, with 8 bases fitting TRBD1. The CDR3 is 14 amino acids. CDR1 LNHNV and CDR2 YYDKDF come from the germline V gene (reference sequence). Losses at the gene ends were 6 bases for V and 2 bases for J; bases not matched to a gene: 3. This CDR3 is CATRDRDPGNTIYF. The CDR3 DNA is TGTGCCACCAGGGACAGGGATCCTGGAAACACCATATATTTT.

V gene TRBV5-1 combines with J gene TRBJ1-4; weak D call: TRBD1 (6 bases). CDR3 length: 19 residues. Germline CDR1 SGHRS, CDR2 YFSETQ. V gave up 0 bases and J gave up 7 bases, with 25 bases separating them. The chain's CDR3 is CASSLGRDTSPYQSEKLFF. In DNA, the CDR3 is TGCGCCAGCAGCTTGGGGCGGGACACCTCCCCCTACCAAAGTGAAAAACTGTTTTTT.

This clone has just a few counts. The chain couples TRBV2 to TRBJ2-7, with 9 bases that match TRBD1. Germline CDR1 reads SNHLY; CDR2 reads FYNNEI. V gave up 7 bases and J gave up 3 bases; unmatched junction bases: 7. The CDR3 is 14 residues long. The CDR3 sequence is CASNSKGQGYEQYF. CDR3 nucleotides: TGTGCCAGCAATTCGAAGGGACAGGGCTACGAGCAGTACTTC.

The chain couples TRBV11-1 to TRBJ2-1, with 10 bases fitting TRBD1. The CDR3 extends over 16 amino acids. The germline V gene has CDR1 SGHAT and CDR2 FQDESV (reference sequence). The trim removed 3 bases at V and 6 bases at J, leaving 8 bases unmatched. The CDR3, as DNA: TGTGCCAGCAGCTTTAGGGCGGGACAGGGGATCAATGAGCAGTTCTTC. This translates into CASSFRAGQGINEQFF.

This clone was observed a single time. CDR3 nucleotides: TGTGCCAGCTCACAGGGGCTGGTGGCTCAGCCCCAGCATTTT. It translates to CASSQGLVAQPQHF. The chain carries TRBV28 and TRBJ1-5; 7 bases are shared with TRBD1. The germline gives CDR1 MDHEN, CDR2 SYDVKM. The V gene end was trimmed by 8 bases and the J gene end by 6 bases; junction bases not matched to a gene: 10. The CDR3 totals 14 residues.

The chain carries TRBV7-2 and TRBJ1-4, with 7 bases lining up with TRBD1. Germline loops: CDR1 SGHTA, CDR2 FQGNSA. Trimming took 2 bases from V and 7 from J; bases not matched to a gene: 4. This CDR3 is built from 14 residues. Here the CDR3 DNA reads TGTGCCAGCAGCTTACACGGACAGGTTGAAAAACTGTTTTTT. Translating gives CASSLHGQVEKLFF.

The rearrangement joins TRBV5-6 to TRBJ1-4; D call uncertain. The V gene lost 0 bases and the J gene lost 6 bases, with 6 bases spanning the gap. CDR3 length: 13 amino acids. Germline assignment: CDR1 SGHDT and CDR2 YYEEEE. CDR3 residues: CASSLGRDEKLFF. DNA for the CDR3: TGTGCCAGCAGCTTGGGAAGAGATGAAAAACTGTTTTTT.

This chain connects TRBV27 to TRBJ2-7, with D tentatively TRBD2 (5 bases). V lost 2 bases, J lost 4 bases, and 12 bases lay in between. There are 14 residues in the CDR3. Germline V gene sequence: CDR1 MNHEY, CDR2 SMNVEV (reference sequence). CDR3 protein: CASSLNPRGYEQYF. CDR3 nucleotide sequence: TGTGCCAGCAGTTTAAACCCCCGGGGATACGAGCAGTACTTC.

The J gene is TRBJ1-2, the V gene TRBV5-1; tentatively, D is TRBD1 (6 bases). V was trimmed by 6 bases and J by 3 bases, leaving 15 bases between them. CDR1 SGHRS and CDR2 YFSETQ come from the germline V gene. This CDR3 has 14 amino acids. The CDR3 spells CASTTQGNDYGYTF. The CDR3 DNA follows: TGCGCCAGCACAACCCAGGGGAATGACTATGGCTACACCTTC. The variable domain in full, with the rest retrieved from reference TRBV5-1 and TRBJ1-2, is KAGVTQTPRYLIKTRGQQVTLSCSPISGHRSVSWYQQTPGQGLQFLFEYFSETQRNKGNFPGRFSGRQFSNSRSEMNVSTLELGDSALYLCASTTQGNDYGYTFGSGTRLTVV.

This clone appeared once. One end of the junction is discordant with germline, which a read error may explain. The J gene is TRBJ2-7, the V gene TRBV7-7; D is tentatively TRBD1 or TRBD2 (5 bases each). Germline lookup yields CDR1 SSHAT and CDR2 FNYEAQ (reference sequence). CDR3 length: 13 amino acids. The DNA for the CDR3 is TGTGCTAGCAGCCCAGGGACCGGCGGCGAGCAGTACTTC. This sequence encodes CASSPGTGGEQYF.

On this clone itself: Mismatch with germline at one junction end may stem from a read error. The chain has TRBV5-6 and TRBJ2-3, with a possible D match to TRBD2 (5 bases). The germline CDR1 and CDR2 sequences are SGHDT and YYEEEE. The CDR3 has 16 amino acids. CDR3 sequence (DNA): TGTGCCAGCGGCTTATTGACTATCGAAGGCTCGGATACGCAGTATTTT. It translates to CASGLLTIEGSDTQYF.

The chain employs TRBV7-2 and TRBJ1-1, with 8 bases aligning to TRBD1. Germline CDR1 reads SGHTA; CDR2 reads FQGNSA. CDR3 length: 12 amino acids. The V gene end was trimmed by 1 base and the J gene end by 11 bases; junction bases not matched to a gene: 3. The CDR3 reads CASSLEQGEAFF. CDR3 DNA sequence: TGTGCCAGCAGCTTAGAACAGGGGGAGGCTTTCTTT.

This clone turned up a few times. CDR3 coding DNA: TGTGCCAGCAGTTTCTGGTCCGACAGGGGGGGTGAAAAACTGTTTTTT. This codes for CASSFWSDRGGEKLFF. The chain links TRBV27 to TRBJ1-4, with 9 positions matching TRBD1. Germline lookup yields CDR1 MNHEY and CDR2 SMNVEV (reference sequence). V was clipped by 3 bases and J by 7 bases; unmatched bases: 9. This CDR3 is built from 16 residues.